This record looks at one TCR beta chain sequence and its context. Its antigen is undetermined. The data derive from a study of cytomegalovirus exposure and HLA in healthy donors. Study results and limitations: The presence/absence work took it that sequencing depth was about the same across donors. Segments of the TCR beta V type were, in most cases, productive about 90% or about 30% of the time in an earlier analysis.

Amplification used 60 Vbeta primers and 13 Jbeta primers. The method was immunoSEQ multiplex PCR; TCRdb's version includes in-frame clones alone and lacks a portion of them. The data contain fewer than 200,000 clones, about 79% of them singletons. CDR3 length equals 16 residues. The V segment lost 4 bases and the J segment 3 bases; nucleotides outside the gene matches: 11. Germline V lookup: CDR1 SGHNT, CDR2 YYREEE (reference sequence). This rearrangement joins TRBV5-4 to TRBJ2-3; 7 positions match TRBD2. Sequencing was carried out using PBMCs. The receptor was derived from a female donor in good health and CMV-seronegative. The CDR3 bases are TGTGCCAGCAGCCCTCCGCTGCGGGAGCATACAGATACGCAGTATTTT. Translation gives CASSPPLREHTDTQYF.